What follows describes a single T cell receptor beta chain. Trimming took off 6 bases at V and 0 bases at J, with 12 bases between the two ends. The V gene's germline CDR1 is MNHNY and CDR2 SVGAGI (reference sequence). The CDR3 runs to 15 residues. The data were taken from a study of technical replicates of blood from a handful of donors. Clones were sequenced by immunoSEQ multiplex PCR, and TCRdb holds only the in-frame ones, with some missing. The sample holds around 69,000 clones, nearly 98% seen once. The TCR sequence derives from a human donor in good health. Sequencing was done on a sample of T cells isolated from PBMCs. This rearrangement joins TRBV6-6 to TRBJ2-1; D unresolved. CDR3 DNA: TGTGCCAGCAGCCACTTATCCCTCTCCTACAATGAGCAGTTCTTC. Residues: CASSHLSLSYNEQFF.